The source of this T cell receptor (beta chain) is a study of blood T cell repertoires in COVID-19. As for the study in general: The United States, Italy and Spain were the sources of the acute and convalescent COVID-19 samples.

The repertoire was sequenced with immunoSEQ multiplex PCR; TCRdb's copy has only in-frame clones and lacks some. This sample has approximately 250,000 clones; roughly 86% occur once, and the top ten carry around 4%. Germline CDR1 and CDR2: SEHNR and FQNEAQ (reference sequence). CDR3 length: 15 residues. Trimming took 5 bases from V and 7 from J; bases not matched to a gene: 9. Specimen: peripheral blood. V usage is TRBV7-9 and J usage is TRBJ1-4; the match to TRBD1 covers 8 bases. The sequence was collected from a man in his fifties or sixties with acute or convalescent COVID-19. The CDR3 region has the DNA TGTGCCAGCAGCCTAGGACAGGGTCTCAGTGAAAAACTGTTTTTT. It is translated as CASSLGQGLSEKLFF.